One sample yielded the 3 T cell receptor beta chains listed below, sequenced in a study of blood T cells in healthy people across ages. A sample-barcoded 5' primer and a J-beta primer mix were used in a second PCR of about 6 to 12 cycles. TCRdb analysed the 5' RACE reads with MiXCR anew, one entry per CDR3 protein. The repertoire includes about 800,000 distinct CDR3 sequences, over 45% of them detected once, and 20% to 25% sits in the top ten. The specimen was blood. The receptors derive from a man under 40 in good health.

In the case of this clonotype: Sequence at one end of the junction differs from germline and may be a read error. The chain carries TRBV20-1 and TRBJ2-3; 13 nucleotides agree with TRBD2. The CDR3 loop spans 19 amino acids. Germline CDR1 and CDR2: DFQATT and SNEGSKA (reference sequence). In DNA, the CDR3 is TGCAGTGCTTGGACTCTGGGGACTAGCGGGGACGGGAGCACAGATACGAAGTATTTT. Its translation is CSAWTLGTSGDGSTDTKYF.

This clonotype occurred a few times. The chain has TRBV7-6 and TRBJ2-5; TRBD1 aligns across 9 bases. Matching the DNA end better, TRBJ2-7 makes the J call doubtful. This CDR3 comprises 14 residues. Germline V gene lookup returns CDR1 SGHVS and CDR2 FNYEAQ. The DNA for the CDR3 is TGTGCCAGCAGCGGAGGGACAGGGTGGTACGAGCAGTACTTC. It is translated as CASSGGTGWYEQYF.

The chain couples TRBV6-5 to TRBJ1-1; TRBD1 is a possible D gene (5 bases). Germline lookup yields CDR1 MNHEY and CDR2 SVGAGI. The CDR3 sequence is 14 residues long. V lost 6 bases and J lost 4, with 15 bases in between. The CDR3 loop reads CASRPRDGFTEAFF. For the CDR3, the DNA is TGTGCCAGCAGACCCCGGGACGGATTCACTGAAGCTTTCTTT.